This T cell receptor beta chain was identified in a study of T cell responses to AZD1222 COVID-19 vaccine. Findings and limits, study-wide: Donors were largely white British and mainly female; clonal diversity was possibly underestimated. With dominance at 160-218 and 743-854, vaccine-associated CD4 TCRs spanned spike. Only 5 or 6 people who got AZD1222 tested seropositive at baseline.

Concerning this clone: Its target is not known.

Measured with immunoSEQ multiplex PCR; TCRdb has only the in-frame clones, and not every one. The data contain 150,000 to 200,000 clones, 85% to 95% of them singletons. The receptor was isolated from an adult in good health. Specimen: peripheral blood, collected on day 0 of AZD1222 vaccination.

The CDR3 sequence is CAWNEHRGGYTF. CDR3 DNA: TGTGCCTGGAATGAGCACAGGGGAGGCTACACCTTC. The rearrangement joins TRBV30 to TRBJ1-2; 7 nucleotides line up with TRBD1. V shed 4 bases and J 8 bases; nucleotides not matched to a gene: 7. The length of the CDR3 is 12 residues. CDR1 and CDR2 from the germline V gene are GTSNPN and SVGIG (reference sequence).